This T cell receptor (beta chain) was identified in a study of blood T cell repertoires in COVID-19. Overall study context: COVID-19 samples collected from the United States, Italy and Spain covered acute and convalescent phases. Sample material is recorded as cDNA or gDNA derived from T cells, B-cell-depleted T cells, or PBMCs.

Trimming removed 3 bases at V and 1 base at J, with 7 bases between. CDR1 and CDR2 (germline): MNHEY, SMNVEV (reference sequence). The CDR3 is 14 residues long. In the original analysis: Reference gene primer amplification in the assay estimated nucleated cell counts. Sequencing was performed with immunoSEQ multiplex PCR; in TCRdb, only in-frame clones are kept and a portion is missing. That table furnishes V, J and clone size, whereas the DNA furnished D and trimming. The sample yields 250,000 to 300,000 clones, approximately 85% seen once. The sample taken for sequencing was peripheral blood. The V gene is TRBV27, the J gene TRBJ2-1; D might be TRBD1 (6 bases). This TCR was recovered from a woman aged 25 to 45 with acute or convalescent COVID-19. The CDR3 DNA reads TGTGCCAGCAGTTTGCAGGGGTCCTACAATGAGCAGTTCTTC. Its protein product is CASSLQGSYNEQFF.